This T cell receptor (beta chain) emerged from a study of cytomegalovirus exposure and HLA in healthy donors. At the level of the study: Inside one of the first data releases sat around 86 million unique TCRs taken from HLA-typed donors.

This clone was detected only once. Germline V gene lookup returns CDR1 LNHDA and CDR2 SQIVND (reference sequence). CDR3 length: 16 amino acids. The ends were cut back, 6 bases at V and 3 bases at J, with 15 bases in the middle. Primers: 60 Vbeta forward and 13 Jbeta reverse. Some clones are missing from TCRdb's copy, which holds only in-frame ones; the method was immunoSEQ multiplex PCR. The sample shows some 130,000 clones, roughly 72% of them seen only once. The sample taken for sequencing was PBMCs. This TCR was recovered from a male donor in good health and CMV-seronegative. This sequence joins TRBV19 and TRBJ2-6; D might be TRBD2 (6 bases). The CDR3 protein is CASRARQGGGANVLTF. The CDR3 DNA follows: TGTGCCAGTAGGGCGCGGCAGGGAGGTGGGGCCAACGTCCTGACTTTC. The whole variable domain, remainder taken from reference TRBV19 and TRBJ2-6, is DGGITQSPKYLFRKEGQNVTLSCEQNLNHDAMYWYRQDPGQGLRLIYYSQIVNDFQKGDIAEGYSVSREKKESFPLTVTSAQKNPTAFYLCASRARQGGGANVLTFGAGSRLTVL.